This is a list of T cell receptor beta chains from one sample in a study of shared clonotypes between healthy human individuals. Method: immunoSEQ multiplex PCR; TCRdb's copy keeps in-frame clones and lacks some. This table has hundreds of thousands of clones, about 91% appearing once. Input material: naive CD8+ T cells sorted from blood. The receptors shown here come from a man younger than 40 in good health. The CDR3 runs from the conserved cysteine through the conserved F or W. D genes are given only for firm matches.

j_call | v_call | d_call | cdr3_nt | cdr3_aa
TRBJ1-1 | TRBV5-4 | - | TGTGCCAGCAGCTTGCTCTACACTGAAGCTTTCTTT | CASSLLYTEAFF
TRBJ2-7 | TRBV4-1 | - | TGCGCCAGCAGCCAAGTCTCGGGACACTTATACGAGCAGTACTTC | CASSQVSGHLYEQYF
TRBJ2-7 | TRBV4-1 | TRBD1 | TGCGCCAGCAGCCAAGTTCCGCGCCCGGGACAGGATCACCACGAGCAGTACTTC | CASSQVPRPGQDHHEQYF
TRBJ1-2 | TRBV6-4 | - | TGTGCCAGCAGTGACTCGACGGGGGGCGGAACTGGTGGCTACACCTTC | CASSDSTGGGTGGYTF
TRBJ2-7 | TRBV14 | TRBD2 | TGTGCCAGCAGCCCGCGGGGGGAATATCCCTACGAGCAGTACTTC | CASSPRGEYPYEQYF
TRBJ2-1 | TRBV7-9 | TRBD2 | TGTGCCAGCAGCCCAGCGGGAGCTTACAATGAGCAGTTCTTC | CASSPAGAYNEQFF
TRBJ2-3 | TRBV29-1 | TRBD1 | TGCAGCGGCGATGACAGGGGAATGGATACGCAGTATTTT | CSGDDRGMDTQYF
TRBJ2-1 | TRBV2 | TRBD2 | TGTGCCAGCAGTGCGACGCCCGCAGCGGGGAATGAGCAGTTCTTC | CASSATPAAGNEQFF
TRBJ2-5 | TRBV7-9 | - | TGTGCCAGCAGCCAATGGGGGGAGACCCAGTACTTC | CASSQWGETQYF
TRBJ2-1 | TRBV7-9 | - | TGTGCCAGCAGAGGGACTTTAAATGAGCAGTTCTTC | CASRGTLNEQFF